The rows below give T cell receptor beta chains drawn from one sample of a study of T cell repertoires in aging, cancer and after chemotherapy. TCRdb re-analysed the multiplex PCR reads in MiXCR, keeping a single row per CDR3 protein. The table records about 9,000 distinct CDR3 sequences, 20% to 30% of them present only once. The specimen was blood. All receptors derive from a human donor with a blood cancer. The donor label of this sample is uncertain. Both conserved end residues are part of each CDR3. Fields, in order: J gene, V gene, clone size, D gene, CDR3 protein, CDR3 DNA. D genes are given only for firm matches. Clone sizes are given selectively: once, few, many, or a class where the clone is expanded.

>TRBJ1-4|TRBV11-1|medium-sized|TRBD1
CASSLDRGGVKLFF
TGTGCCAGCAGCTTGGACAGGGGAGGAGTGAAACTGTTTTTT
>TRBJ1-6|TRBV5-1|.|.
CASSLGEGFSPLHF
TGCGCCAGCAGCTTGGGAGAGGGCTTTTCACCCCTCCACTTT
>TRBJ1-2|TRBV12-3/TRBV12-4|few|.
CASSRAIANYGYTF
TGTGCCAGCAGCCGGGCGATCGCTAACTATGGCTACACCTTC
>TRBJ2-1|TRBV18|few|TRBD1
CASSPSQGAYNEQFF
TGTGCCAGCTCACCAAGCCAGGGGGCGTACAATGAGCAGTTCTTC
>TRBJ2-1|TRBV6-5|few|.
CASSLGLGGLNEQFF
TGTGCCAGCAGTTTGGGGCTAGGAGGCCTCAATGAGCAGTTCTTC
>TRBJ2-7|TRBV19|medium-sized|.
CASSMGQGRGYEQYF
TGTGCCAGTAGTATGGGCCAGGGCAGGGGTTACGAGCAGTACTTC
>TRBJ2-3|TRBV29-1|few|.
CSVPSSPLGGATDTQYF
TGCAGCGTACCTTCCTCCCCCCTGGGGGGGGCCACAGATACGCAGTATTTT
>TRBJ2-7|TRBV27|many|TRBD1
CASSLSPRTGYHEQYF
TGTGCCAGCAGTTTATCCCCCCGGACAGGGTACCACGAGCAGTACTTC
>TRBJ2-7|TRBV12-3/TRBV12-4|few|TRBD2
CASRSLTSGRPYEQYF
TGTGCCAGCAGAAGTTTGACTAGCGGGAGACCCTACGAGCAGTACTTC
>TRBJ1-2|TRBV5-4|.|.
CASSPEDSNLNYGYTF
TGTGCCAGCAGCCCTGAGGACAGCAACCTTAACTATGGCTACACCTTC
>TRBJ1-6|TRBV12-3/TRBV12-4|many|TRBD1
CASNAGGETNSPLHF
TGTGCCAGCAATGCAGGGGGCGAGACAAATTCACCCCTCCACTTT
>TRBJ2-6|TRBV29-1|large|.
CSVGGTGANVLTF
TGCAGCGTTGGGGGGACCGGGGCCAACGTCCTGACTTTC
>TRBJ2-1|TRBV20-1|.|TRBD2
CSARLAGRLDEQFF
TGCAGTGCTAGACTAGCGGGAAGGCTGGATGAGCAGTTCTTC
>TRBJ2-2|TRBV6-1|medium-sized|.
CASSEISGAGGGELFF
TGTGCCAGCAGTGAGATTTCAGGGGCTGGGGGCGGGGAGCTGTTTTTT
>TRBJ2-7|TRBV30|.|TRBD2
CAWGARRLATTYEQYF
TGTGCCTGGGGGGCCCGAAGACTAGCGACTACCTACGAGCAGTACTTC